The rows below give T cell receptor beta chains drawn from one sample of a study of cytomegalovirus exposure and HLA in healthy donors. TCRdb's table, derived via immunoSEQ multiplex PCR, lists solely in-frame clones and lacks some. The sample records around 60,000 clones, under 95% being singletons. Sequenced sample: PBMCs. The receptors here all came from a woman aged 18-35 years in good health and CMV-seronegative. Each CDR3 is given with its conserved first and last residue. The D gene is left open where the match is weak. A clone size is listed for some rows: how often the clone was seen (once, few, many), or a class if it is expanded.

CDR3 protein: CASSEGPGYTQYF; CDR3 DNA: TGTGCCAGCAGTGAAGGTCCGGGATATACGCAGTATTTT; D gene: NA; clone size: NA; V gene: TRBV2; J gene: TRBJ2-3
CDR3 protein: CASSLLGTNTGELFF; CDR3 DNA: TGTGCCAGCAGCTTACTCGGTACGAACACCGGGGAGCTGTTTTTT; D gene: NA; clone size: NA; V gene: TRBV11-2; J gene: TRBJ2-2
CDR3 protein: CASSQDSGGSYNEQFF; CDR3 DNA: TGCGCCAGCAGCCAAGATTCTGGCGGGAGTTACAATGAGCAGTTCTTC; D gene: TRBD2; clone size: NA; V gene: TRBV4-3; J gene: TRBJ2-1
CDR3 protein: CAISERGTGNTIYF; CDR3 DNA: TGTGCCATCAGTGAGCGAGGAACTGGAAACACCATATATTTT; D gene: NA; clone size: NA; V gene: TRBV10-3; J gene: TRBJ1-3
CDR3 protein: CASSRNPGLATDTQYF; CDR3 DNA: TGTGCCAGCAGCCGTAACCCGGGACTAGCAACAGATACGCAGTATTTT; D gene: TRBD2; clone size: NA; V gene: TRBV5-6; J gene: TRBJ2-3
CDR3 protein: CASSLRLASAYNEQFF; CDR3 DNA: TGTGCCAGCAGCTTAAGACTAGCGAGCGCCTACAATGAGCAGTTCTTC; D gene: TRBD2; clone size: NA; V gene: TRBV7-3; J gene: TRBJ2-1
CDR3 protein: CASSLGGIRDSYEQYF; CDR3 DNA: TGTGCCAGCAGCTTAGGAGGGATACGAGACTCCTACGAGCAGTACTTC; D gene: NA; clone size: NA; V gene: TRBV7-9; J gene: TRBJ2-7
CDR3 protein: CASSLGAGYTF; CDR3 DNA: TGTGCCAGCAGCTTAGGGGCTGGCTACACCTTC; D gene: NA; clone size: NA; V gene: TRBV7-9; J gene: TRBJ1-2
CDR3 protein: CASSSDQPTGINTEAFF; CDR3 DNA: TGTGCCAGCAGTTCCGACCAGCCCACGGGGATTAACACTGAAGCTTTCTTT; D gene: NA; clone size: NA; V gene: TRBV27; J gene: TRBJ1-1
CDR3 protein: CASSSDSGYTF; CDR3 DNA: TGTGCCAGCAGTTCCGACTCTGGCTACACCTTC; D gene: NA; clone size: once; V gene: TRBV2; J gene: TRBJ1-2
CDR3 protein: CASSWAQGLYTF; CDR3 DNA: TGTGCCAGCAGCTGGGCACAGGGGCTCTACACCTTC; D gene: TRBD1; clone size: NA; V gene: TRBV5-5; J gene: TRBJ1-2
CDR3 protein: CSVNGLSNEQFF; CDR3 DNA: TGCAGCGTTAACGGACTTTCCAATGAGCAGTTCTTC; D gene: NA; clone size: medium-sized; V gene: TRBV29-1; J gene: TRBJ2-1
CDR3 protein: CASSVAQRAYTGELFF; CDR3 DNA: TGTGCCAGCAGCGTAGCTCAGCGGGCTTACACCGGGGAGCTGTTTTTT; D gene: NA; clone size: NA; V gene: TRBV9; J gene: TRBJ2-2
CDR3 protein: CASSTGGHEQFF; CDR3 DNA: TGTGCCAGCAGCACCGGGGGGCATGAGCAGTTCTTC; D gene: NA; clone size: NA; V gene: TRBV9; J gene: TRBJ2-1
CDR3 protein: CASSYISDEQYF; CDR3 DNA: TGTGCCAGCAGTTATATCTCGGACGAGCAGTACTTC; D gene: NA; clone size: NA; V gene: TRBV6-1; J gene: TRBJ2-7
CDR3 protein: CASSSYRDSQETQYF; CDR3 DNA: TGTGCCAGCAGCTCTTACCGGGACAGCCAAGAGACCCAGTACTTC; D gene: TRBD1; clone size: NA; V gene: TRBV11-3; J gene: TRBJ2-5
CDR3 protein: CASSAGLLAGEQFF; CDR3 DNA: TGTGCCAGTAGTGCCGGATTACTAGCGGGTGAGCAGTTCTTC; D gene: TRBD2; clone size: NA; V gene: TRBV19; J gene: TRBJ2-1
CDR3 protein: CASSLARGQETQYF; CDR3 DNA: TGCGCCAGCAGCTTAGCGCGGGGACAAGAGACCCAGTACTTC; D gene: NA; clone size: NA; V gene: TRBV5-1; J gene: TRBJ2-5
CDR3 protein: CASSPARPGQGTDTQYF; CDR3 DNA: TGTGCCAGCAGTCCGGCGCGTCCGGGACAGGGCACAGATACGCAGTATTTT; D gene: TRBD1; clone size: NA; V gene: TRBV28; J gene: TRBJ2-3
CDR3 protein: CASSALAGGTDTQYF; CDR3 DNA: TGTGCCAGCAGCGCTTTAGCGGGAGGTACAGATACGCAGTATTTT; D gene: TRBD2; clone size: NA; V gene: TRBV9; J gene: TRBJ2-3
CDR3 protein: CASSSAAALYEQYF; CDR3 DNA: TGTGCCAGCAGCTCTGCCGCCGCACTCTACGAGCAGTACTTC; D gene: NA; clone size: NA; V gene: TRBV7-9; J gene: TRBJ2-7
CDR3 protein: CAISGLAGPDTQYF; CDR3 DNA: TGTGCCATCAGTGGACTAGCGGGCCCAGATACGCAGTATTTT; D gene: TRBD2; clone size: NA; V gene: TRBV10-3; J gene: TRBJ2-3
CDR3 protein: CASSPTGFTYNEQFF; CDR3 DNA: TGTGCCAGTAGCCCGACAGGGTTTACCTACAATGAGCAGTTCTTC; D gene: TRBD1; clone size: NA; V gene: TRBV19; J gene: TRBJ2-1
CDR3 protein: CASSLFRGGLTENTGELFF; CDR3 DNA: TGTGCCAGCAGTTTATTCCGGGGGGGATTGACGGAGAACACCGGGGAGCTGTTTTTT; D gene: TRBD2; clone size: NA; V gene: TRBV27; J gene: TRBJ2-2
CDR3 protein: CASSPGDRGRETQYF; CDR3 DNA: TGCGCCAGCAGTCCGGGGGACAGGGGGAGAGAGACCCAGTACTTC; D gene: TRBD1; clone size: NA; V gene: TRBV5-1; J gene: TRBJ2-5
CDR3 protein: CASSPTGGDTQYF; CDR3 DNA: TGTGCCAGCTCACCGACAGGAGGAGATACGCAGTATTTT; D gene: NA; clone size: NA; V gene: TRBV18; J gene: TRBJ2-3
CDR3 protein: CSVEGALVNYGYTF; CDR3 DNA: TGCAGCGTCGAGGGGGCTTTGGTGAACTATGGCTACACCTTC; D gene: TRBD1; clone size: NA; V gene: TRBV29-1; J gene: TRBJ1-2
CDR3 protein: CASSEVAGSYNEQFF; CDR3 DNA: TGTGCCAGCAGCGAAGTCGCAGGGTCCTACAATGAGCAGTTCTTC; D gene: NA; clone size: NA; V gene: TRBV7-3; J gene: TRBJ2-1
CDR3 protein: CASSQGLGRGPYEKLFF; CDR3 DNA: TGTGCCAGCAGCCAAGGGCTCGGGAGGGGACCTTATGAAAAACTGTTTTTT; D gene: NA; clone size: NA; V gene: TRBV14; J gene: TRBJ1-4
CDR3 protein: CASSPRRQGGRGLAGDNGELFF; CDR3 DNA: TGTGCCAGCTCACCAAGAAGACAGGGCGGCAGGGGACTAGCGGGAGACAACGGGGAGCTGTTTTTT; D gene: TRBD2; clone size: NA; V gene: TRBV18; J gene: TRBJ2-2
CDR3 protein: CASSPEGANLTDTQYF; CDR3 DNA: TGCGCCAGCAGTCCGGAGGGGGCGAACCTCACAGATACGCAGTATTTT; D gene: NA; clone size: NA; V gene: TRBV10-2; J gene: TRBJ2-3
CDR3 protein: CAISEPGRSDTQYF; CDR3 DNA: TGTGCCATCAGTGAGCCTGGCAGGTCAGATACGCAGTATTTT; D gene: NA; clone size: NA; V gene: TRBV10-3; J gene: TRBJ2-3
CDR3 protein: CASSYRVSITDTQYF; CDR3 DNA: TGTGCCAGCAGTTACAGGGTTTCCATCACAGATACGCAGTATTTT; D gene: NA; clone size: NA; V gene: TRBV28; J gene: TRBJ2-3
CDR3 protein: CASSLGTSGGDEQFF; CDR3 DNA: TGTGCCAGCAGCTTAGGGACTAGCGGGGGAGATGAGCAGTTCTTC; D gene: TRBD2; clone size: NA; V gene: TRBV7-3; J gene: TRBJ2-1
CDR3 protein: CASSPAANTEAFF; CDR3 DNA: TGTGCCAGCTCACCGGCCGCGAACACTGAAGCTTTCTTT; D gene: NA; clone size: NA; V gene: TRBV18; J gene: TRBJ1-1
CDR3 protein: CASSLGLAGDTQYF; CDR3 DNA: TGCGCCAGCAGCCTAGGACTAGCGGGAGATACGCAGTATTTT; D gene: TRBD2; clone size: NA; V gene: TRBV5-1; J gene: TRBJ2-3
CDR3 protein: CASRKDTTTNEKLFF; CDR3 DNA: TGTGCCAGCAGGAAGGACACGACAACTAATGAAAAACTGTTTTTT; D gene: NA; clone size: NA; V gene: TRBV6-5; J gene: TRBJ1-4
CDR3 protein: CASSYDGLTSGGGEYF; CDR3 DNA: TGTGCCAGCAGTTACGATGGGTTGACTAGCGGGGGGGGCGAGTACTTC; D gene: TRBD2; clone size: NA; V gene: TRBV6-6; J gene: TRBJ2-7
CDR3 protein: CASSAEGDRDTDTQYF; CDR3 DNA: TGTGCCAGCAGCGCTGAGGGAGACAGGGATACAGATACGCAGTATTTT; D gene: TRBD1; clone size: NA; V gene: TRBV14; J gene: TRBJ2-3
CDR3 protein: CASSSATGGRRGETQYF; CDR3 DNA: TGTGCCAGCAGCAGCGCGACAGGGGGCAGGAGGGGAGAGACCCAGTACTTC; D gene: TRBD1; clone size: NA; V gene: TRBV5-6; J gene: TRBJ2-5